These 10 T cell receptor beta chains originate from one sample sequenced in a study of blood T cell repertoires in COVID-19. Profiled with immunoSEQ multiplex PCR; TCRdb holds only in-frame clones, not every one. Counted here are 490,000 or so clones, 70% to 90% occurring once; the ten biggest clones make up 1.5% to 2%. The source material was PBMCs or T cells enriched from blood (not recorded which). The receptor source for this set is a woman in her thirties or forties who had recovered from COVID-19.

The gene calls are TRBV5-1 and TRBJ1-1; D might be TRBD1 (5 bases). Germline lookup yields CDR1 SGHRS and CDR2 YFSETQ. The CDR3 is 15 residues long. V shed 0 bases and J shed 3 bases, with 12 bases lying between them. As DNA, the CDR3 is TGCGCCAGCAGCTTGGATGCAGGAGGGGACACTGAAGCTTTCTTT. This encodes CASSLDAGGDTEAFF.

This sequence joins TRBV7-2 and TRBJ1-2; 7 bases are a match to TRBD1. The V gene's germline CDR1 is SGHTA and CDR2 FQGNSA. There are 15 residues in the CDR3. Trimming cost V 1 base and J 2 bases; bases outside gene matches: 4. The CDR3 DNA is TGTGCCAGCAGCTTAGTCGCACAGGGGAACTATGGCTACACCTTC. It yields the protein CASSLVAQGNYGYTF. The full variable domain, rest sourced from reference TRBV7-2 and TRBJ1-2, is GAGVSQSPSNKVTEKGKDVELRCDPISGHTALYWYRQSLGQGLEFLIYFQGNSAPDKSGLPSDRFSAERTGGSVSTLTIQRTQQEDSAVYLCASSLVAQGNYGYTFGSGTRLTVV.

V is TRBV9 and J is TRBJ1-1, with 9 bases fitting TRBD1. CDR1 is SGDLS, CDR2 YYNGEE, per germline. The CDR3 consists of 13 residues. V trimming: 2 bases; J trimming: 6 bases; junction bases outside the gene matches: 2. The CDR3 coding sequence is TGTGCCAGCAGCGTTGGACAGGGGTCTGAAGCTTTCTTT. This translates into CASSVGQGSEAFF.

The rearrangement uses TRBV5-4 and TRBJ1-2; a weak D match, TRBD1 (6 bases). This CDR3 is 15 amino acids long. In germline, CDR1 is SGHNT, CDR2 YYREEE (reference sequence). Trimming took 0 bases from V and 5 from J, leaving 14 bases between them. In DNA, the CDR3 is TGTGCCAGCAGCTTGGTGGGATCAGGGGTTTATGGCTACACCTTC. Amino acid sequence: CASSLVGSGVYGYTF. Supplemented by reference TRBV5-4 and TRBJ1-2, the full variable domain reads ETGVTQSPTHLIKTRGQQVTLRCSSQSGHNTVSWYQQALGQGPQFIFQYYREEENGRGNFPPRFSGLQFPNYSSELNVNALELDDSALYLCASSLVGSGVYGYTFGSGTRLTVV.

The chain links TRBV10-3 to TRBJ1-1; possible D gene TRBD1, 6 bases. This CDR3 has 13 residues. The germline V gene has CDR1 ENHRY and CDR2 SYGVKD. V was pared by 7 bases and J by 1 base, with 10 bases between. The CDR3 region is CAITPGENTEAFF. In nucleotides, the CDR3 is TGTGCCATCACGCCAGGGGAGAACACTGAAGCTTTCTTT.

The chain carries TRBV6-4 and TRBJ2-7, with D perhaps matching TRBD1 (5 bases). The germline V gene has CDR1 MRHNA and CDR2 SNTAGT. The CDR3 spans 17 residues. V was cut by 6 bases and J by 0 bases, with 21 bases left in between. CDR3 sequence (DNA): TGTGCCAGCAGGCGTTTTCCCAGACAGAAATGCTCCTACGAGCAGTACTTC. This translates into CASRRFPRQKCSYEQYF.

CDR3 in DNA: TGTGCCAGTAGTATGAGCGGGAGGGGCGATGAGCAGTTCTTC. Translated, it gives CASSMSGRGDEQFF. This chain joins TRBV19 and TRBJ2-1; 10 bases are a match to TRBD2. The germline V gene encodes CDR1 LNHDA and CDR2 SQIVND (reference sequence). This CDR3 has 14 residues. V was clipped by 3 bases and J by 8 bases; unmatched bases: 4.

This clone occurred once. The chain carries TRBV21-1 and TRBJ2-5; the table's TRBD2 call for D was not verified on the DNA. TRBV21-1 is a pseudogene locus. The CDR3 sequence is 17 residues long. In nucleotides, the CDR3 is TGTGCCAGCAGCAAAGGGGGGCAGCGGGAGTTCCCAGAGACCCAGTACTTC. The encoded protein is CASSKGGQREFPETQYF.

V gene TRBV4-3 combines with J gene TRBJ1-2; 9 nucleotides agree with TRBD1. Germline CDR1 reads LGHNA; CDR2 reads YSLEER. Trimming cost V 4 bases and J 4 bases; bases outside gene matches: 4. CDR3 length: 14 residues. CDR3 in amino acids: CASSPGQGGYGYTF. The CDR3 DNA reads as TGCGCCAGCAGCCCGGGACAGGGAGGCTATGGCTACACCTTC.

The chain joins TRBV5-1 to TRBJ2-3, with D hard to call. Germline V gene data show CDR1 as SGHRS and CDR2 as YFSETQ. The CDR3 has 15 residues. V was cut by 0 bases and J by 3 bases, with 11 bases left in between. The CDR3 spells CASSLAKPQTDTQYF. The CDR3 nucleotides read TGCGCCAGCAGCTTGGCCAAACCACAGACAGATACGCAGTATTTT.